This T cell receptor (beta chain) is from a study of T cells in Graves' hyperthyroidism and ophthalmopathy. Findings and limits, study-wide: The model made its ophthalmopathy prediction, and onset followed a median approximately six months later. A 13 V-J model separated ophthalmopathy from stable hyperthyroidism.

The investigators amplified TCR beta CDR3 regions from RNA transcripts. A set of HTBI primers served as the primers for a first-round RT-PCR of the TCR CDR3. MiXCR was run by TCRdb on the multiplex PCR reads, yielding one entry per CDR3 protein. The data contain some 300,000 distinct CDR3 sequences, approximately 18% of them singletons. CDR3 length equals 14 residues. With 5 bases removed from V and 5 bases from J, the gap between germline ends came to 18 bases. Per germline, CDR1 DFQATT and CDR2 SNEGSKA (reference sequence). This clonotype was observed many times. Its antigen is not identified. Lactation, pregnancy, other autoimmune disease or uncontrolled infection led to exclusion of patients. PBMCs were derived from about 10 ml fresh peripheral blood.

This chain uses TRBV20-1 with TRBJ2-5; D is perhaps TRBD2 (6 bases). The sample consisted of blood. This receptor was obtained from a man over 45 with Graves' ophthalmopathy. The CDR3 loop is CSAGLAARGETQYF. CDR3 nucleotide sequence: TGCAGTGCTGGGTTAGCGGCCCGGGGGGAGACCCAGTACTTC.